A selection of T cell receptor beta chains follows, all from one sample in a study of blood T cell repertoires in COVID-19. Using immunoSEQ multiplex PCR, the repertoire was profiled, and TCRdb retains in-frame clones only, with some absent. This sample yields approximately 480,000 clones, of which about 90% are seen a single time; 0.7% belongs to the top ten. What was sequenced was PBMCs or T cells enriched from blood (not recorded which). Every receptor here comes from a young woman who had recovered from COVID-19. The CDR3 runs from the conserved cysteine through the conserved F or W. A D gene is named only where the DNA matches it firmly. Clone size appears in some rows only: once, few, many, or a class for an expanded clone.

CDR3aa: CASIPWDRRLYGYTF
CDR3nt: TGTGCCAGCATTCCCTGGGACAGACGACTTTATGGCTACACCTTC
j_gene: TRBJ1-2
v_gene: TRBV28
abundance: .
d_gene: TRBD1
len: 15

CDR3aa: CSASRAGGPDNEQFF
CDR3nt: TGCAGTGCTAGTCGTGCGGGGGGGCCCGACAATGAGCAGTTCTTC
j_gene: TRBJ2-1
v_gene: TRBV20-1
abundance: .
d_gene: TRBD2
len: 15

CDR3aa: CASSQTQGSRYEQYF
CDR3nt: TGTGCCAGCAGCCAAACTCAGGGTTCCCGCTACGAGCAGTACTTC
j_gene: TRBJ2-7
v_gene: TRBV14
abundance: .
d_gene: .
len: 15

CDR3aa: CASTVEYEQYF
CDR3nt: TGTGCCAGCACTGTAGAGTACGAGCAGTACTTC
j_gene: TRBJ2-7
v_gene: TRBV6-6
abundance: .
d_gene: .
len: 11

CDR3aa: CASSPDGTGGEQYF
CDR3nt: TGCGCCAGCAGCCCTGATGGGACAGGGGGCGAGCAGTACTTC
j_gene: TRBJ2-7
v_gene: TRBV5-1
abundance: .
d_gene: TRBD1
len: 14

CDR3aa: CASSPPPPGTASSHTQYF
CDR3nt: TGTGCCAGCAGCCCACCACCCCCAGGGACAGCCTCGAGCCATACGCAGTATTTT
j_gene: TRBJ2-3
v_gene: TRBV5-6
abundance: .
d_gene: TRBD1
len: 18

CDR3aa: CASSFTGSGDEQYF
CDR3nt: TGTGCCAGCAGTTTCACGGGGAGCGGGGACGAGCAGTACTTC
j_gene: TRBJ2-7
v_gene: TRBV27
abundance: .
d_gene: TRBD2
len: 14

CDR3aa: CASSFIYEQYF
CDR3nt: TGCGCCAGCAGCTTCATTTACGAGCAGTACTTC
j_gene: TRBJ2-7
v_gene: TRBV5-1
abundance: .
d_gene: .
len: 11

CDR3aa: CASGFYGGSGEQYF
CDR3nt: TGTGCCAGCGGGTTTTATGGAGGGTCGGGGGAGCAGTACTTC
j_gene: TRBJ2-7
v_gene: TRBV5-4
abundance: once
d_gene: .
len: 14

CDR3aa: CASSLEQLGQRQFF
CDR3nt: TGTGCCAGCAGCTTAGAACAACTAGGACAGAGGCAGTTCTTC
j_gene: TRBJ2-1
v_gene: TRBV7-8
abundance: .
d_gene: .
len: 14

CDR3aa: CASSRVSLAQYF
CDR3nt: TGTGCCAGCAGCCGTGTAAGCTTGGCCCAGTACTTC
j_gene: TRBJ2-5
v_gene: TRBV11-2
abundance: .
d_gene: .
len: 12

CDR3aa: CAAGMGQPQHF
CDR3nt: TGTGCCGCAGGGATGGGACAGCCCCAGCATTTT
j_gene: TRBJ1-5
v_gene: TRBV6-5
abundance: .
d_gene: .
len: 11

CDR3aa: CASSLGGGGTEAFF
CDR3nt: TGTGCCAGCAGCTTAGGCGGCGGGGGAACTGAAGCTTTCTTT
j_gene: TRBJ1-1
v_gene: TRBV11-3
abundance: once
d_gene: .
len: 14

CDR3aa: CASSIQDSTGELFF
CDR3nt: TGTGCCAGTAGTATTCAGGACTCCACCGGGGAGCTGTTTTTT
j_gene: TRBJ2-2
v_gene: TRBV19
abundance: .
d_gene: .
len: 14

CDR3aa: CASRLPREGYTF
CDR3nt: TGTGCCAGTAGACTACCGCGGGAGGGCTACACCTTC
j_gene: TRBJ1-2
v_gene: TRBV19
abundance: .
d_gene: .
len: 12

CDR3aa: CASSLGGQVYGYTF
CDR3nt: TGTGCCAGCAGCTTAGGGGGACAGGTATATGGCTACACCTTC
j_gene: TRBJ1-2
v_gene: TRBV7-9
abundance: .
d_gene: TRBD1
len: 14

CDR3aa: CASSRTRANYGYTF
CDR3nt: TGCGCCAGCAGCCGTACCCGGGCTAACTATGGCTACACCTTC
j_gene: TRBJ1-2
v_gene: TRBV4-1
abundance: .
d_gene: .
len: 14

CDR3aa: CASSTRAGGTGELFF
CDR3nt: TGTGCCAGCAGTACTAGGGCAGGTGGAACCGGGGAGCTGTTTTTT
j_gene: TRBJ2-2
v_gene: TRBV2
abundance: .
d_gene: .
len: 15

CDR3aa: CAITTDSNYGYTF
CDR3nt: TGTGCCATCACGACTGACAGTAACTATGGCTACACCTTC
j_gene: TRBJ1-2
v_gene: TRBV5-4
abundance: .
d_gene: .
len: 13

CDR3aa: CASSIGTYSNQPQHF
CDR3nt: TGTGCCAGTAGTATAGGAACTTATAGCAATCAGCCCCAGCATTTT
j_gene: TRBJ1-5
v_gene: TRBV19
abundance: .
d_gene: .
len: 15

CDR3aa: CASSLASGAAADTQYF
CDR3nt: TGTGCCAGCAGCTTAGCGAGCGGAGCCGCCGCGGATACGCAGTATTTT
j_gene: TRBJ2-3
v_gene: TRBV7-8
abundance: .
d_gene: .
len: 16

CDR3aa: CASSPRTGRGEKLFF
CDR3nt: TGTGCCAGCAGCCCGAGGACAGGGAGGGGGGAAAAACTGTTTTTT
j_gene: TRBJ1-4
v_gene: TRBV2
abundance: .
d_gene: TRBD1
len: 15